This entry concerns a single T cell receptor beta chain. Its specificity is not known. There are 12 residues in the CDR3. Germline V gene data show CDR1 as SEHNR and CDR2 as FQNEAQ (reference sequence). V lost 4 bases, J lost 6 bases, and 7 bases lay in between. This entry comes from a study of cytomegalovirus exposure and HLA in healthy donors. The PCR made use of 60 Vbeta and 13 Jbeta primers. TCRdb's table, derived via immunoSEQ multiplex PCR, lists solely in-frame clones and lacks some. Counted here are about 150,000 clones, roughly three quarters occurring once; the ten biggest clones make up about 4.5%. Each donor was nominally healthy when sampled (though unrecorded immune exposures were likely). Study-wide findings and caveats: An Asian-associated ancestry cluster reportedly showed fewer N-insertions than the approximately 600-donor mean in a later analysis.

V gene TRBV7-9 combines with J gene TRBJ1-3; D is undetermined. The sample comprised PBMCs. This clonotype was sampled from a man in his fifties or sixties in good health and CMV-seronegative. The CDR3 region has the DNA TGTGCCAGCAGCTCACACGAAAACACCATATATTTT. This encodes CASSSHENTIYF.